A single sample is the source of the 26 T cell receptor beta chains below, sequenced in a study of response to subunit inactivated influenza vaccine. From the RT-PCR reads, TCRdb called clonotypes with MiXCR, one entry per CDR3 protein. The sample has about 520,000 distinct CDR3 sequences; 9.5% to 13% are singletons. Here the sequenced sample was PBMCs from blood, taken around seven weeks after vaccination. The receptors originated from a man aged 50-60 years who received an inactivated influenza vaccine.

Many counts were recorded for this clonotype. The V call is TRBV27, the J call TRBJ1-5, with D possibly being TRBD1 (5 bases). Trimming stripped 2 bases from V and 1 base from J, with 9 bases between. In germline, CDR1 is MNHEY, CDR2 SMNVEV (reference sequence). The CDR3 sequence is 15 residues long. Written as DNA, the CDR3 is TGTGCCAGCAGTTTAGAAGGGGCCAGCAATCAGCCCCAGCATTTT. This gives the protein CASSLEGASNQPQHF.

This clonotype was seen only once. The gene calls are TRBV6-5 and TRBJ2-5, with 10 bases lining up with TRBD2. The germline CDR1 and CDR2 sequences are MNHEY and SVGAGI. Trimming removed 0 bases from V and 5 bases from J; junction bases left unmatched: 15. This CDR3 region has 19 residues. The CDR3 DNA sequence: TGTGCCAGCAGTTACTCAAGGAAGGGGAGCGGGAGGGCTTGGGAGACCCAGTACTTC. Translating it yields CASSYSRKGSGRAWETQYF.

On this clonotype: Germline is not matched at one junction end, which may reflect a read error. The V call is TRBV2, the J call TRBJ2-1; the D gene is possibly TRBD1 (6 bases). The germline gives CDR1 SNHLY, CDR2 FYNNEI. The CDR3 has 14 amino acids. CDR3 DNA: TGTGCCAGCAGCCGGGACAATGCCTACGATGAGCAGTTCTTC. Its translation: CASSRDNAYDEQFF.

There are a few counts of this clonotype. V usage is TRBV5-1 and J usage is TRBJ1-1; D gene uncertain. Germline V gives CDR1 SGHRS, CDR2 YFSETQ. Deletions cut 4 bases from V and 1 base from J, with 11 bases between. The CDR3 is made up of 14 amino acids. The CDR3 region has the DNA TGCGCCAGCAGCCCGGGAATCTCGAACACTGAAGCTTTCTTT. Its translation: CASSPGISNTEAFF. Looking up the rest from reference TRBV5-1 and TRBJ1-1 gives the full variable domain: KAGVTQTPRYLIKTRGQQVTLSCSPISGHRSVSWYQQTPGQGLQFLFEYFSETQRNKGNFPGRFSGRQFSNSRSEMNVSTLELGDSALYLCASSPGISNTEAFFGQGTRLTVV.

This clonotype came up a few times. The chain has TRBV5-1 and TRBJ2-3; D is undetermined. CDR1 SGHRS and CDR2 YFSETQ come from the germline V gene. Trimming took 0 bases from V and 6 from J, leaving 14 bases between them. This CDR3 is 15 amino acids long. The CDR3 region has the DNA TGCGCCAGCAGCTTGGCTCTACCCACCACGGATACGCAGTATTTT. Protein: CASSLALPTTDTQYF.

V usage is TRBV15 and J usage is TRBJ1-2; D might be TRBD1 (6 bases). The CDR3 loop spans 15 amino acids. Trimming shortened V by 3 bases and J by 2 bases, and 13 bases separated the two germline ends. Germline V gives CDR1 LNHNV, CDR2 YYDKDF (reference sequence). The CDR3, as DNA: TGTGCCACCAGCAGGGGACATCCGGGGAACTATGGCTACACCTTC. It yields the protein CATSRGHPGNYGYTF.

The sample holds many counts of this clonotype. The chain carries TRBV12-3 or TRBV12-4 and TRBJ2-5; no clear D. This CDR3 is 14 amino acids long. The V and J ends lost 2 bases and 5 bases respectively, with 12 bases between them. The CDR3 here is CASSLRSRPETQYF. In DNA form, the CDR3 reads TGTGCCAGCAGTTTACGGTCTAGACCCGAGACCCAGTACTTC.

This clonotype was detected a few times. The V call is TRBV24-1, the J call TRBJ1-1; the D is unclear. This CDR3 region has 13 residues. Trimming stripped 1 base from V and 4 bases from J, with 6 bases between. CDR1 and CDR2 (germline): KGHDR, SFDVKD. CDR3: CATSDFTGTEAFF. Written as DNA, the CDR3 is TGTGCCACCAGTGATTTTACGGGCACTGAAGCTTTCTTT.

The CDR3 is CASSSATGVSSGANVLTF. The CDR3 DNA is TGTGCCAGCAGTTCCGCGACAGGGGTTTCCTCTGGGGCCAACGTCCTGACTTTC. V usage is TRBV6-5 and J usage is TRBJ2-6; 8 bases line up with TRBD1. The trim removed 4 bases at V and 0 bases at J, leaving 8 bases unmatched. Germline V lookup: CDR1 MNHEY, CDR2 SVGAGI. The CDR3 has 18 amino acids.

The chain couples TRBV15 to TRBJ2-7, with D unclear. The CDR3 spans 13 residues. Trimming took off 3 bases at V and 0 bases at J, with 6 bases between the two ends. Germline V lookup: CDR1 LNHNV, CDR2 YYDKDF (reference sequence). CDR3 sequence: CATSSGVSYEQYF. The CDR3 DNA sequence: TGTGCCACCAGCAGTGGGGTCTCCTACGAGCAGTACTTC. The entire variable domain, with the rest obtained from reference TRBV15 and TRBJ2-7, is as follows: DAMVIQNPRYQVTQFGKPVTLSCSQTLNHNVMYWYQQKSSQAPKLLFHYYDKDFNNEADTPDNFQSRRPNTSFCFLDIRSPGLGDTAMYLCATSSGVSYEQYFGPGTRLTVT.

This clonotype was observed a few times. This chain uses TRBV9 with TRBJ2-1, with D tentatively TRBD1 (6 bases). The CDR3 is 15 residues long. The germline CDR1 and CDR2 sequences are SGDLS and YYNGEE. V was trimmed by 4 bases and J by 0 bases, leaving 11 bases between them. CDR3 DNA: TGTGCCAGCAGCTGGGGGCGGTTCTCCTACAATGAGCAGTTCTTC. Its protein is CASSWGRFSYNEQFF.

This clonotype has a handful of counts. The CDR3 protein is CASSPTGASTDTQYF. The CDR3 nucleotides are TGTGCCAGCAGCCCGACAGGGGCGAGCACAGATACGCAGTATTTT. The chain has TRBV11-2 and TRBJ2-3; 8 bases fit TRBD1. With 5 bases clipped from V and 0 bases from J, the junction kept 4 bases outside the gene matches. Germline V lookup: CDR1 SGHAT, CDR2 FQNNGV. The CDR3 consists of 15 residues.

The chain joins TRBV9 to TRBJ2-3; perhaps D is TRBD1 or TRBD2 (5 bases each). The CDR3 is made up of 13 amino acids. CDR1 SGDLS and CDR2 YYNGEE come from the germline V gene. V lost 3 bases and J lost 5, with 10 bases in between. The CDR3 here is CASSARGEDTQYF. The CDR3 DNA sequence: TGTGCCAGCAGCGCTCGGGGCGAAGATACGCAGTATTTT.

This clonotype has ten or more counts. This chain connects TRBV3-1 to TRBJ1-6; TRBD1 aligns across 9 bases. The CDR3 length is 13 residues. Losses at the gene ends were 6 bases for V and 10 bases for J; bases not matched to a gene: 4. Germline values: CDR1 LGHDT, CDR2 YNNKEL (reference sequence). CDR3 residues: CASSDRGSSPLHF. In DNA form, the CDR3 reads TGTGCCAGCAGTGACAGGGGGAGCTCACCCCTCCACTTT.

The chain joins TRBV12-3 or TRBV12-4 to TRBJ2-1, with 13 positions matching TRBD2. The CDR3 consists of 17 residues. Trimming at V came to 6 bases and at J to 1 base, leaving 6 bases not matched to a gene. Here the CDR3 reads CASSWTSGRGSYNEQFF. CDR3 coding DNA: TGTGCCAGCAGCTGGACTAGCGGGAGAGGGTCCTACAATGAGCAGTTCTTC.

This clonotype was detected ten times or more. The chain is built from TRBV5-5 and TRBJ2-6, with D uncertain. Per germline, CDR1 SGHKS and CDR2 YYEKEE (reference sequence). Trimming removed 0 bases at V and 3 bases at J, with 4 bases between. The CDR3 is 14 residues long. CDR3 amino acids: CASSLEGGANVLTF. The CDR3 DNA follows: TGTGCCAGCAGCTTGGAAGGTGGGGCCAACGTCCTGACTTTC.

V usage is TRBV3-1 and J usage is TRBJ2-3, with 14 bases matching TRBD2. CDR1 is LGHDT, CDR2 YNNKEL, per germline (reference sequence). The CDR3 contains 17 residues. V was pared by 2 bases and J by 4 bases, with 5 bases of the junction left unmatched. CDR3 nucleotide sequence: TGTGCCAGCAGCCAATACCCGGGACTAGCGGGAGCAGATACGCAGTATTTT. It is translated as CASSQYPGLAGADTQYF.

Written as DNA, the CDR3 is TGTGCCAGCAGCCGCGTCGGACAGGGTAGCACTGAAGCTTTCTTT. Translating it yields CASSRVGQGSTEAFF. The rearrangement uses TRBV7-2 and TRBJ1-1; TRBD1 matches at 8 bases. The CDR3 contains 15 residues. CDR1 is SGHTA, CDR2 FQGNSA, per germline. V gave up 5 bases and J gave up 4 bases; unmatched junction bases: 9.

This clonotype was counted between two and nine times. This sequence joins TRBV12-3 or TRBV12-4 and TRBJ2-7; the D is unclear. The CDR3 is 11 amino acids. With 3 bases removed from V and 6 bases from J, the gap between germline ends came to 6 bases. CDR3 nucleotides: TGTGCCAGCAGTTTCGGGTCCGAGCAGTACTTC. It specifies CASSFGSEQYF.

The rearrangement uses TRBV30 and TRBJ2-3; 11 bases match TRBD2. With 3 bases clipped from V and 11 bases from J, the junction kept 13 bases outside the gene matches. Looked up from germline, CDR1 is GTSNPN and CDR2 is SVGIG (reference sequence). The CDR3 is made up of 15 amino acids. The CDR3 DNA reads TGTGCCTGGAGATCTAGCGGGGGGACCCGAGTAAGGCAGTATTTT. Protein sequence: CAWRSSGGTRVRQYF.

This clonotype was found a few times. The chain uses TRBV27 and TRBJ2-2; D not resolved. The V end lost 6 bases, the J end lost 1 base, and 9 bases lay between the germline ends. The CDR3 length is 14 residues. Germline CDR1 and CDR2: MNHEY and SMNVEV (reference sequence). In DNA form, the CDR3 reads TGTGCCAGCAGGGGCCCGAAGAACACCGGGGAGCTGTTTTTT. Translated, it gives CASRGPKNTGELFF.

This clonotype was seen ten or more times. The chain uses TRBV12-3 or TRBV12-4 and TRBJ2-7, with D tentatively TRBD1 or TRBD2 (5 bases each). The germline V and J ends were trimmed by 4 bases and 4 bases, with 8 bases remaining between them. This CDR3 comprises 12 residues. Here the CDR3 reads CASSSGPYEQYF. The CDR3 DNA is TGTGCCAGCAGTTCGGGGCCTTACGAGCAGTACTTC.

CDR3 residues: CASSPIRGPGSYEQYF. In DNA form, the CDR3 reads TGTGCCAGCAGCCCAATTCGAGGGCCTGGATCCTACGAGCAGTACTTC. V usage is TRBV11-2 and J usage is TRBJ2-7; D perhaps matches TRBD2 (5 bases). The CDR3 is made up of 16 amino acids. Between the trimmed V and J ends, which lost 5 bases and 1 base, there was a span of 18 bases. CDR1 is SGHAT and CDR2 is FQNNGV in the germline V gene. The complete variable domain, with remaining parts taken from reference TRBV11-2 and TRBJ2-7, reads EAGVAQSPRYKIIEKRQSVAFWCNPISGHATLYWYQQILGQGPKLLIQFQNNGVVDDSQLPKDRFSAERLKGVDSTLKIQPAKLEDSAVYLCASSPIRGPGSYEQYFGPGTRLTVT.

At least ten counts were recorded for this clonotype. V and J are TRBV5-1 and TRBJ2-3; 12 positions agree with TRBD1. V lost 4 bases and J lost 6; bases outside the gene matches: 3. Germline lookup yields CDR1 SGHRS and CDR2 YFSETQ. The CDR3 loop spans 14 amino acids. The DNA for the CDR3 is TGCGCCAGCAGCGGGGGACAGGGGGCGGATACGCAGTATTTT. It is translated as CASSGGQGADTQYF.

The chain links TRBV6-1 to TRBJ2-7; possibly TRBD1 for D (5 bases). V was trimmed by 6 bases and J by 0 bases, leaving 15 bases between them. The CDR3 length is 15 residues. Germline V lookup: CDR1 MNHNS, CDR2 SASEGT. CDR3 sequence reads: CASRHPQGSSYEQYF. CDR3 in DNA: TGTGCCAGCAGGCATCCCCAGGGAAGCTCCTACGAGCAGTACTTC.

J is TRBJ1-1 and V is TRBV4-2, with a tentative D call TRBD1 (5 bases). CDR1 and CDR2 from the germline V gene are LGHNA and YNFKEQ. The length of the CDR3 is 15 residues. V lost 0 bases, J lost 3 bases, and 11 bases lay in between. The chain's CDR3 is CASSQDARVDTEAFF. CDR3 DNA sequence: TGTGCCAGCAGCCAAGATGCCAGGGTAGACACTGAAGCTTTCTTT.